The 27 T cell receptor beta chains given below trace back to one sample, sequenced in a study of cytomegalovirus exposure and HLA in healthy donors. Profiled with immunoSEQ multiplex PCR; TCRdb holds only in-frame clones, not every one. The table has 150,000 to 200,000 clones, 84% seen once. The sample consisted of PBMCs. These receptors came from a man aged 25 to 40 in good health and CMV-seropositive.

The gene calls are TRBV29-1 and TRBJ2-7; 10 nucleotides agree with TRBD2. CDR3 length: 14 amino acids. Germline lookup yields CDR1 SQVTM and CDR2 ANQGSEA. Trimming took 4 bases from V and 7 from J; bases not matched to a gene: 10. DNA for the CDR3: TGCAGCGTTGGAACTAGCGGGGACAGAGGGGAGCAGTACTTC. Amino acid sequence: CSVGTSGDRGEQYF.

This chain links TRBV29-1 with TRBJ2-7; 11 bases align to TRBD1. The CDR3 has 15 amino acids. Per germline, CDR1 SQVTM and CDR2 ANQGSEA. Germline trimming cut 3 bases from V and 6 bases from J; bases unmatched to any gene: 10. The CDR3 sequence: CSVEIMGQGVSEQYF. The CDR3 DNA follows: TGCAGCGTTGAGATTATGGGACAGGGGGTGAGCGAGCAGTACTTC.

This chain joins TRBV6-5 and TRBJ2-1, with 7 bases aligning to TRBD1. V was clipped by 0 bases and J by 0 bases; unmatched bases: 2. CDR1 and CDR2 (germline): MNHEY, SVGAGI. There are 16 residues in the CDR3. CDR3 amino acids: CASSYSDRDSYNEQFF. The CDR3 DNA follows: TGTGCCAGCAGTTACTCTGACAGGGACTCCTACAATGAGCAGTTCTTC.

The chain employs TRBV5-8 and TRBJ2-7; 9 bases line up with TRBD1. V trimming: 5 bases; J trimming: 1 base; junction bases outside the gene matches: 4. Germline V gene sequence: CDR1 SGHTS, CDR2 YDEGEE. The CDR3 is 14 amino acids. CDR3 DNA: TGTGCCAGCAGGGAAGGACAGGGGTCCTACGAGCAGTACTTC. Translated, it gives CASREGQGSYEQYF.

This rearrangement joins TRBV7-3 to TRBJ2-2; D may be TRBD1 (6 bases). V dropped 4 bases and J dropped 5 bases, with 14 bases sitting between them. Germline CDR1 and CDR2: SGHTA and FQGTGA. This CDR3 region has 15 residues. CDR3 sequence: CASSSRGVETGELFF. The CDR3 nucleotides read TGTGCCAGCAGCTCCAGGGGAGTGGAAACCGGGGAGCTGTTTTTT.

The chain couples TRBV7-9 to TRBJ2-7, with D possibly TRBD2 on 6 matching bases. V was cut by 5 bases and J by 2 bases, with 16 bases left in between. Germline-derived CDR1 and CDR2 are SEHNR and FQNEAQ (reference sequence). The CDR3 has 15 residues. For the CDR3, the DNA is TGTGCCAGCAGCCCCCCCGGGAGCCGGACCTACGAGCAGTACTTC. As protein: CASSPPGSRTYEQYF.

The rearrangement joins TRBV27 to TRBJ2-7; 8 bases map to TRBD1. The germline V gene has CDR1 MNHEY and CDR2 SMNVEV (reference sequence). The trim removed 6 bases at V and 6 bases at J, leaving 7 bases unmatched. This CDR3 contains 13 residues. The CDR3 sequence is CASSRQGFPEQYF. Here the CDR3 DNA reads TGTGCCAGCAGCCGACAGGGGTTTCCCGAGCAGTACTTC.

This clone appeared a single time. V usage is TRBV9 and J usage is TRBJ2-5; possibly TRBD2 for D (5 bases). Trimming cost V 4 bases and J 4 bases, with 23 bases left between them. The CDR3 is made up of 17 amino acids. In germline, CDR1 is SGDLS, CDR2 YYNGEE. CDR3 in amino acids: CASSPLDSRANGETQYF. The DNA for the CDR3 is TGTGCCAGCAGCCCGTTGGACTCTCGTGCTAATGGAGAGACCCAGTACTTC.

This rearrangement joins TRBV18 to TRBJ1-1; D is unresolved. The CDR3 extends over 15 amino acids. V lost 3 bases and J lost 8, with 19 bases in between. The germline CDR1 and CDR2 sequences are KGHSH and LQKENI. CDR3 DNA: TGTGCCAGCTCACCGGAGGAGGGAGGAGTTCGAGAAGCTTTCTTT. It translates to CASSPEEGGVREAFF.

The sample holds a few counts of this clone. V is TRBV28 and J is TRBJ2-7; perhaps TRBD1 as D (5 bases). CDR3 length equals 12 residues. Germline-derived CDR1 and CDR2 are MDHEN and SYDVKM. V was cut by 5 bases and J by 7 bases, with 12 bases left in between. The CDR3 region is CASSGGASEQYF. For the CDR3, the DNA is TGTGCCAGCAGTGGTGGGGCGAGTGAGCAGTACTTC.

CDR3 nucleotide sequence: TGTGCCAGCAGCATCCGGGACGGACTAAGCACAGATACGCAGTATTTT. This gives the protein CASSIRDGLSTDTQYF. The rearrangement links TRBV5-6 to TRBJ2-3; a weak D match, TRBD2 (6 bases). Trimming removed 4 bases from V and 0 bases from J, with 15 bases in between. Germline V gene data show CDR1 as SGHDT and CDR2 as YYEEEE. The CDR3 runs 16 residues.

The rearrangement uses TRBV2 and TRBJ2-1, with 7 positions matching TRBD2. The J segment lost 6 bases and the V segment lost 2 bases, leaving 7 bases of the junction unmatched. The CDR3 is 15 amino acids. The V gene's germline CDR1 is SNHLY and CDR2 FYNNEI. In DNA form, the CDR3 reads TGTGCCAGCAGTGAAAGTAGCGGGCGATCCAATGAGCAGTTCTTC. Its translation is CASSESSGRSNEQFF.

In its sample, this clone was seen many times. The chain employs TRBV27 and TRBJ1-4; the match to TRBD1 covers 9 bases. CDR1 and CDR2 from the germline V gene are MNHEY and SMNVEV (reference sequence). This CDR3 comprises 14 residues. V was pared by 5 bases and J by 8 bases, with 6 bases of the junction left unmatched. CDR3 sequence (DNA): TGTGCCAGCAGTCCCGGGACAGGGTACGAAAAACTGTTTTTT. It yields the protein CASSPGTGYEKLFF.

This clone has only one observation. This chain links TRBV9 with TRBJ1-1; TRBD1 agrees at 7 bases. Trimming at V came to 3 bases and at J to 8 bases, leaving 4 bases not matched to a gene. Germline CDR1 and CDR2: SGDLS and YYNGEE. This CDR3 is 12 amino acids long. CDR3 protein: CASSARQGEAFF. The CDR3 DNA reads TGTGCCAGCAGCGCCAGACAGGGCGAAGCTTTCTTT.

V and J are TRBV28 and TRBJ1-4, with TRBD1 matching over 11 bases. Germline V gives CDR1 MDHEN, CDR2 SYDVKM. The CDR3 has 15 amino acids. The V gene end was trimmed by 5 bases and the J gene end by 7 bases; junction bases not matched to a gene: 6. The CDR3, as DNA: TGTGCCAGCAGTCTGGACAGGGGGCGAGGTGAAAAACTGTTTTTT. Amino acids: CASSLDRGRGEKLFF.

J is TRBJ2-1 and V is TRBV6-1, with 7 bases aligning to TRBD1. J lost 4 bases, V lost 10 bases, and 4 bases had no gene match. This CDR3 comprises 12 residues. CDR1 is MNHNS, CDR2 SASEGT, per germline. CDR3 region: CATYRGYNEQFF. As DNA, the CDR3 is TGTGCCACATACAGGGGATACAATGAGCAGTTCTTC.

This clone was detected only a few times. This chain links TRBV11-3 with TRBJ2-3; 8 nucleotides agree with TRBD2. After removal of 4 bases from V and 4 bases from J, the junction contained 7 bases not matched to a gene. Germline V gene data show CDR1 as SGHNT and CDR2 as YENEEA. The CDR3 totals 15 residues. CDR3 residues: CASSWGGTRADTQYF. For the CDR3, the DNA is TGTGCCAGCAGCTGGGGCGGGACTAGGGCAGATACGCAGTATTTT.

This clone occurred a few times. This CDR3 reads CASSWDRSNEQFF. In DNA form, the CDR3 reads TGTGCCAGCAGCTGGGACAGGTCGAATGAGCAGTTCTTC. The chain couples TRBV7-2 to TRBJ2-1; TRBD1 agrees at 8 bases. The germline gives CDR1 SGHTA, CDR2 FQGNSA. The CDR3 has 13 residues. The trim removed 4 bases at V and 7 bases at J, leaving 3 bases unmatched.

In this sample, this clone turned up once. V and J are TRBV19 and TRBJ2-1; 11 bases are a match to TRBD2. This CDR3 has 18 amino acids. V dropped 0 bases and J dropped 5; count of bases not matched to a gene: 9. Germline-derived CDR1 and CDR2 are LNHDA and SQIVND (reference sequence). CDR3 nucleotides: TGTGCCAGTAGTATAGATGGTAGCGGGGGGGGCCTAAACAATGAGCAGTTCTTC. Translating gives CASSIDGSGGGLNNEQFF.

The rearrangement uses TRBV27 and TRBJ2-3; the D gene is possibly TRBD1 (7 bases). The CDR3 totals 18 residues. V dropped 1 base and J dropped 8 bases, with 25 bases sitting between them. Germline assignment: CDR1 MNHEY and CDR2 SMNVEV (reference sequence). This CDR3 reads CASSLFPPDRLQGGTQYF. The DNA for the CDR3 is TGTGCCAGCAGTTTATTTCCGCCGGACAGGCTCCAGGGGGGTACGCAGTATTTT.

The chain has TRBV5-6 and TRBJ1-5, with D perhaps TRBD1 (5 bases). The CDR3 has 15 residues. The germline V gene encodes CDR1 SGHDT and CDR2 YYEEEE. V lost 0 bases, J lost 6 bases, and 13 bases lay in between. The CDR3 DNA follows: TGTGCCAGCAGCTTGGCGGTCGCCGGGGGTCAGCCCCAGCATTTT. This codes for CASSLAVAGGQPQHF.

The CDR3 loop is CASSLVVRNTEAFF. DNA for the CDR3: TGTGCCAGCAGCTTAGTTGTGCGAAACACTGAAGCTTTCTTT. The chain employs TRBV7-2 and TRBJ1-1; D unresolved. The V gene's germline CDR1 is SGHTA and CDR2 FQGNSA. This CDR3 comprises 14 residues. Trimming removed 1 base at V and 2 bases at J, with 8 bases between.

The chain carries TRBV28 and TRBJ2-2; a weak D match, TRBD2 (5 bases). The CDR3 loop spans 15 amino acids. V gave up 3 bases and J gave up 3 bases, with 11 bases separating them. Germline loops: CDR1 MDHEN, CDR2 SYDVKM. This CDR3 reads CASSFAPRDTGELFF. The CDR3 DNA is TGTGCCAGCAGTTTCGCCCCGAGGGACACCGGGGAGCTGTTTTTT. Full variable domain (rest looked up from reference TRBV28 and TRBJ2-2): DVKVTQSSRYLVKRTGEKVFLECVQDMDHENMFWYRQDPGLGLRLIYFSYDVKMKEKGDIPEGYSVSREKKERFSLILESASTNQTSMYLCASSFAPRDTGELFFGEGSRLTVL.

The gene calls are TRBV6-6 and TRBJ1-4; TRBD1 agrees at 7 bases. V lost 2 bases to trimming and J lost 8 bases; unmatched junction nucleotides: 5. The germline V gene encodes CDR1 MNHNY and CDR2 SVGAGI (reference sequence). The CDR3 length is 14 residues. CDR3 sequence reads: CASSYAGQEEKLFF. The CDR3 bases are TGTGCCAGCAGTTACGCTGGACAGGAGGAAAAACTGTTTTTT.

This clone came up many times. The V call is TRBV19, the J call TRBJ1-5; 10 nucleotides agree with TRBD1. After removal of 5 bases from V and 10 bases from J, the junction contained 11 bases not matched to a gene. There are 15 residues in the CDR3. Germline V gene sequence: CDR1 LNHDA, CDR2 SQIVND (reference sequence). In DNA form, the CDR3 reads TGTGCCAGTAGTGCGACAGGGGGCCGGAATCTCCCCCAGCATTTT. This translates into CASSATGGRNLPQHF.

Here the CDR3 reads CASSLMTGITYNEQFF. The DNA for the CDR3 is TGTGCCAGCAGCTTAATGACAGGCATTACCTACAATGAGCAGTTCTTC. The chain is built from TRBV7-9 and TRBJ2-1; D possibly corresponds to TRBD1 (6 bases). Between the trimmed V and J ends, which lost 2 bases and 2 bases, there was a span of 13 bases. Germline CDR1 and CDR2: SEHNR and FQNEAQ (reference sequence). The CDR3 loop spans 16 amino acids.

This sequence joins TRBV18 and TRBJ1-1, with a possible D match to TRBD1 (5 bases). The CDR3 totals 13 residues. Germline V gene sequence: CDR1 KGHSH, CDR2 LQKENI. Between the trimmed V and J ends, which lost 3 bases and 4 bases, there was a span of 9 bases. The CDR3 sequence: CASSPIQGTEAFF. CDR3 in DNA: TGTGCCAGCTCACCGATTCAGGGCACTGAAGCTTTCTTT.